These 5 T cell receptor beta chains originate from one sample sequenced in a study of tumor-infiltrating lymphocytes in primary liver carcinoma. From about 0.45 ug total RNA, TCR beta cDNA was generated with a primer in the constant region. Employing slightly modified ARM-PCR, three nested multiplex PCR rounds were run, and these gave rise to the TCR beta libraries. Researchers ran the first two PCR rounds for roughly 11 cycles each with TRBV1-TRBV30 forward primers and a C-beta reverse primer. TCRdb recomputed calls from the multiplex PCR reads with MiXCR, one row per CDR3 protein. The data show fewer than 400,000 distinct CDR3 sequences, nearly 60% seen once. For blood RNA, unsorted whole blood served as the source, and germline DNA was extracted too. The sample was peripheral blood. The receptors originated from a woman in her 30s with primary liver carcinoma and hepatitis B virus infection.

This clonotype was observed a single time. One junction end disagrees with the germline gene, perhaps due to a read error. The V and J genes are TRBV5-1 and TRBJ1-1, with 8 bases that match TRBD1. CDR3 size: 12 residues. Germline V gene data show CDR1 as SGHRS and CDR2 as YFSETQ. The CDR3 sequence is CVSSWDRNEAFF. CDR3 coding DNA: TGTGTCAGCAGCTGGGACAGGAACGAAGCTTTCTTT.

This clonotype was picked up many times. The V and J genes are TRBV6-6 and TRBJ2-7; the match to TRBD2 covers 9 bases. The V and J ends lost 2 bases and 6 bases, in that order; junction bases with no gene match: 5. This CDR3 comprises 14 residues. CDR1 and CDR2 from the germline V gene are MNHNY and SVGAGI (reference sequence). The CDR3 here is CASSYGTSLGEQYF. In nucleotides, the CDR3 is TGTGCCAGCAGTTACGGGACTAGCCTAGGCGAGCAGTACTTC.

This chain joins TRBV6-5 and TRBJ1-1; D gene ambiguous. The CDR3 has 14 residues. Germline CDR1 is MNHEY and CDR2 is SVGAGI. Trimming left V 6 bases short and J 6 bases short, with 17 bases between. CDR3 bases: TGTGCCAGCAGCACTAGAACTCGGGCCTCTGAAGCTTTCTTT. It codes for CASSTRTRASEAFF.

About this clonotype itself: This could be a read error, since a much larger clone is one nucleotide away. V gene TRBV6-2 or TRBV6-3 combines with J gene TRBJ2-3, with TRBD2 identical over 11 bases. The CDR3 totals 14 residues. V lost 10 bases to trimming and J lost 6 bases; unmatched junction nucleotides: 9. Germline V CDR1 and CDR2: MNHEY, SVGEGT. The CDR3 is CANRTSGRADTQYF. The CDR3 bases are TGTGCCAACAGAACTAGCGGGAGAGCCGATACGCAGTATTTT.

A remark on this clonotype: A much larger clonotype is one base distant, so this may be a read error. The rearrangement links TRBV12-5 to TRBJ2-3, with 8 bases fitting TRBD2. Germline V lookup: CDR1 LGHNT, CDR2 FRNRAP. The CDR3 has 17 amino acids. The CDR3 DNA is TGTGCTATTGGTTCCGCCTCGCAAGCGGGAGAATCGGATACGCAGTATTTT. Amino acids: CAIGSASQAGESDTQYF.